This TCR beta chain is from a study of T cells in Graves' hyperthyroidism and ophthalmopathy. This CDR3 spans 15 amino acids. Per germline, CDR1 SGHKS and CDR2 YYEKEE (reference sequence). The junction had 2 bases not matched to a gene; V was cut back by 0 bases and J by 4 bases. Study-wide points: Ophthalmopathy was separated from stable hyperthyroidism by a 13 V-J model.

Newly diagnosed hyperthyroidism patients aged 18 to 65 years had disease lasting under 2 months. Clinical symptoms, serum thyroxine, TRAb, thyroid ultrasound and orbital computed tomography informed diagnoses. The source material, RNA transcripts, was used to amplify TCR beta CDR3 regions. HTBI primers were employed in a first-round RT-PCR of the TCR CDR3. TCRdb re-called the multiplex PCR reads through MiXCR, storing one row per CDR3 protein. The sample holds 300,000 to 450,000 distinct CDR3 sequences, 14% to 15% seen once. In the case of this clonotype: Its antigen is unidentified.

The chain couples TRBV5-5 to TRBJ2-3; 10 nucleotides line up with TRBD1. The sequenced material came from blood. The clonotype originates from a woman aged 25 to 39 with Graves' hyperthyroidism. CDR3 bases: TGTGCCAGCAGCTTGGGACAGGGGGCCCCAGATACGCAGTATTTT. The encoded protein is CASSLGQGAPDTQYF.